One and the same sample provided the 29 T cell receptor beta chains below, sequenced in a study of blood T cell repertoires in COVID-19. The protocol was immunoSEQ multiplex PCR, while the TCRdb copy is restricted to in-frame clones and leaves out a portion. This sample has about 210,000 clones, with 84% found just once. What was sequenced was peripheral blood. These receptors all come from a woman at least 80 years old with COVID-19, enrolled during active disease.

This clone was observed a single time. The J gene is TRBJ2-7, the V gene TRBV11-1, with unresolved D. V was cut by 3 bases and J by 6 bases, with 12 bases left in between. There are 13 residues in the CDR3. Germline CDR1 is SGHAT and CDR2 is FQDESV (reference sequence). As DNA, the CDR3 is TGTGCCAGCAGCTTTATTTCCAACGGCGAGCAGTACGTC. It codes for CASSFISNGEQYV.

The J gene is TRBJ2-1, the V gene TRBV27; TRBD1 might be the D (5 bases). V lost 3 bases, J lost 7 bases, and 16 bases lay in between. Germline loops: CDR1 MNHEY, CDR2 SMNVEV (reference sequence). CDR3 length: 15 residues. CDR3 residues: CASSFVSAGKNEQFF. DNA for the CDR3: TGTGCCAGCAGTTTCGTTTCCGCAGGGAAAAATGAGCAGTTCTTC.

The J gene is TRBJ2-6, the V gene TRBV10-3; 12 bases align to TRBD2. The germline V gene has CDR1 ENHRY and CDR2 SYGVKD. V shed 6 bases and J 0 bases; nucleotides not matched to a gene: 6. The length of the CDR3 is 18 residues. The CDR3 DNA is TGTGCCATCAGCGCAGGACTAGCGGGGCGCTCTGGGGCCAACGTCCTGACTTTC. It yields the protein CAISAGLAGRSGANVLTF.

The chain has TRBV7-9 and TRBJ2-3; the D gene is possibly TRBD1 (6 bases). V was cut by 3 bases and J by 4 bases, with 14 bases left in between. Germline V gene data show CDR1 as SEHNR and CDR2 as FQNEAQ (reference sequence). The CDR3 covers 15 residues. CDR3 sequence: CASSFGDRQADTQYF. The CDR3 DNA is TGTGCCAGCAGCTTCGGAGACAGGCAGGCAGATACGCAGTATTTT.

As for this clone: It is unclear where the CDR3 begins or ends on the DNA, so no DNA is shown, and the CDR3 is as TCRdb lists it. This chain joins TRBV28 and TRBJ1-2. Germline V CDR1 and CDR2: MDHEN, SYDVKM. The CDR3 spans 12 residues, counting both ends. The CDR3 sequence is CASSSSSFPYTF.

Remarks on this clone: In the same sample, other DNA sequences code for this CDR3. The chain carries TRBV11-2 and TRBJ1-5; 8 bases map to TRBD1. In germline, CDR1 is SGHAT, CDR2 FQNNGV. J lost 5 bases, V lost 5 bases, and 5 bases had no gene match. The CDR3 is 14 amino acids. DNA of the CDR3: TGTGCCAGCAGCCCTGGACAGGGACATCAGCCCCAGCATTTT. This codes for CASSPGQGHQPQHF.

The table lists this clone with a few counts. The rearrangement links TRBV28 to TRBJ1-5; the match to TRBD1 covers 8 bases. Germline V gives CDR1 MDHEN, CDR2 SYDVKM. This CDR3 contains 16 residues. Trimming took 6 bases from V and 7 from J; bases not matched to a gene: 14. CDR3 nucleotides: TGTGCCAGCAGCCCCGACCTCGGACAGGGAAGCCAGCCCCAGCATTTT. Encoded protein: CASSPDLGQGSQPQHF.

This clone showed up just once. The chain is built from TRBV5-6 and TRBJ2-7; the match to TRBD1 covers 7 bases. This CDR3 comprises 14 residues. Trimming cost V 3 bases and J 3 bases; bases outside gene matches: 6. From germline, CDR1 is SGHDT and CDR2 YYEEEE. CDR3 amino acids: CASSSTTGVYEQYV. CDR3 coding DNA: TGTGCCAGCAGCTCAACAACAGGGGTCTACGAGCAGTACGTC.

The chain couples TRBV7-2 to TRBJ2-2, with 11 bases aligning to TRBD2. The germline gives CDR1 SGHTA, CDR2 FQGNSA. V shed 2 bases, J shed 2 bases, and the junction held 10 bases outside the gene matches. This CDR3 has 19 residues. CDR3 in amino acids: CASSLFLAGGTKNTGELFF. The CDR3 DNA reads as TGTGCCAGCAGCTTATTTCTAGCGGGGGGAACTAAAAACACCGGGGAGCTGTTTTTT.

This chain joins TRBV18 and TRBJ1-1; possible D gene TRBD1, 6 bases. The V end lost 1 base, the J end lost 3 bases, and 12 bases lay between the germline ends. Germline V gives CDR1 KGHSH, CDR2 LQKENI. The CDR3 runs to 15 residues. CDR3 sequence: CASSPRTAFDTEAFF. In DNA form, the CDR3 reads TGTGCCAGCTCACCACGGACAGCCTTTGACACTGAAGCTTTCTTT.

The V call is TRBV28, the J call TRBJ1-3, with unresolved D. Germline assignment: CDR1 MDHEN and CDR2 SYDVKM. The CDR3 has 12 residues. The V end lost 4 bases, the J end lost 4 bases, and 5 bases lay between the germline ends. CDR3: CASSWPGNTIYF. The CDR3 nucleotides are TGTGCCAGCAGTTGGCCAGGAAACACCATATATTTT.

This clone was seen only once. The rearrangement joins TRBV30 to TRBJ1-6, with D perhaps matching TRBD1 (6 bases). Germline loops: CDR1 GTSNPN, CDR2 SVGIG (reference sequence). Trimming took 4 bases from V and 8 from J, leaving 15 bases between them. The CDR3 is made up of 14 amino acids. The CDR3 protein is CAWTPGANYSPLHF. CDR3 nucleotides: TGTGCCTGGACACCAGGGGCGAATTATTCACCCCTCCACTTT.

This clone was found once. The rearrangement uses TRBV9 and TRBJ1-2; no definite D call. Trimming shortened V by 7 bases and J by 2 bases, and 6 bases separated the two germline ends. CDR1 and CDR2 (germline): SGDLS, YYNGEE. The CDR3 has 11 amino acids. The CDR3 nucleotides are TGTGCCAGCCGGGAAAACTATGGCTACACCTTC. Protein product: CASRENYGYTF.

This clone occurred once. The V call is TRBV19, the J call TRBJ1-1, with TRBD1 matching 7 bases. The CDR3 consists of 15 residues. Germline V gene data show CDR1 as LNHDA and CDR2 as SQIVND (reference sequence). J was trimmed by 5 bases and V by 3 bases; bases with no gene match: 9. The CDR3 protein is CASSIEDRVGTEAFF. Here the CDR3 DNA reads TGTGCCAGTAGTATTGAAGACAGGGTAGGGACTGAAGCTTTCTTT.

This chain connects TRBV6-4 to TRBJ1-2, with D possibly being TRBD1 (6 bases). CDR3 length: 12 amino acids. CDR1 MRHNA and CDR2 SNTAGT come from the germline V gene. V lost 6 bases to trimming and J lost 7 bases, with 12 bases between them. The CDR3 loop is CASRMTGGGYTF. CDR3 DNA sequence: TGTGCCAGCAGGATGACAGGTGGTGGCTACACCTTC.

The chain carries TRBV28 and TRBJ2-7, with TRBD1 matching 9 bases. The V gene's germline CDR1 is MDHEN and CDR2 SYDVKM. The CDR3 runs to 13 residues. Germline trimming cut 7 bases from V and 6 bases from J; bases unmatched to any gene: 7. Here the CDR3 reads CASISGQGLEQYF. The CDR3 DNA reads TGTGCCAGCATCTCGGGACAGGGTCTCGAGCAGTACTTC.

The chain links TRBV29-1 to TRBJ2-3; 8 bases fit TRBD1. Germline lookup yields CDR1 SQVTM and CDR2 ANQGSEA. V lost 6 bases to trimming and J lost 5 bases; unmatched junction nucleotides: 4. CDR3 length: 12 residues. The CDR3 sequence: CSVGQGKDTQYF. In DNA, the CDR3 is TGCAGCGTCGGACAGGGTAAAGATACGCAGTATTTT.

The chain links TRBV30 to TRBJ1-5; 7 positions agree with TRBD1. Trimming took 0 bases from V and 5 from J; bases not matched to a gene: 22. Germline V CDR1 and CDR2: GTSNPN, SVGIG (reference sequence). The CDR3 contains 20 residues. The CDR3 DNA reads as TGTGCCTGGAGTGTACGAGTAGGAGGGGGCGAGGGTCTACTTCATCAGCCCCAGCATTTT. This codes for CAWSVRVGGGEGLLHQPQHF. The full variable domain, its missing parts supplied by reference TRBV30 and TRBJ1-5, is SQTIHQWPATLVQPVGSPLSLECTVEGTSNPNLYWYRQAAGRGLQLLFYSVGIGQISSEVPQNLSASRPQDRQFILSSKKLLLSDSGFYLCAWSVRVGGGEGLLHQPQHFGDGTRLSIL.

The chain has TRBV6-5 and TRBJ1-4; 7 bases match TRBD1. Germline assignment: CDR1 MNHEY and CDR2 SVGAGI. CDR3 length: 14 amino acids. Trimming cost V 6 bases and J 8 bases; bases outside gene matches: 9. DNA for the CDR3: TGTGCCAGCAGCCAACCGGGACAGACAGAAAAACTGTTTTTT. Translation: CASSQPGQTEKLFF.

This chain connects TRBV5-1 to TRBJ2-2; D is perhaps TRBD2 (7 bases). V was pared by 3 bases and J by 2 bases, with 14 bases between. This CDR3 contains 16 residues. Germline V gene sequence: CDR1 SGHRS, CDR2 YFSETQ. CDR3 protein: CASSSTGGPNTGELFF. The CDR3 nucleotides read TGCGCCAGCAGCTCAACGGGGGGCCCTAACACCGGGGAGCTGTTTTTT. Together with reference TRBV5-1 and TRBJ2-2, the CDR3 gives the full variable domain: KAGVTQTPRYLIKTRGQQVTLSCSPISGHRSVSWYQQTPGQGLQFLFEYFSETQRNKGNFPGRFSGRQFSNSRSEMNVSTLELGDSALYLCASSSTGGPNTGELFFGEGSRLTVL.

This clone has only one observation. The chain carries TRBV28 and TRBJ1-3; D gene ambiguous. Trimming cost V 10 bases and J 2 bases, with 12 bases left between them. Germline CDR1 is MDHEN and CDR2 is SYDVKM. There are 13 residues in the CDR3. The CDR3 DNA is TGTGCCATAGGCCCGAGGGCTGGAAACACCATATATTTT. It yields the protein CAIGPRAGNTIYF. The whole variable domain, remainder taken from reference TRBV28 and TRBJ1-3, is DVKVTQSSRYLVKRTGEKVFLECVQDMDHENMFWYRQDPGLGLRLIYFSYDVKMKEKGDIPEGYSVSREKKERFSLILESASTNQTSMYLCAIGPRAGNTIYFGEGSWLTVV.

J is TRBJ1-1 and V is TRBV6-5; TRBD1 matches at 7 bases. Germline assignment: CDR1 MNHEY and CDR2 SVGAGI. CDR3 length equals 14 residues. The junction had 6 bases not matched to a gene; V was cut back by 0 bases and J by 8 bases. The CDR3 here is CASSYSRDSVEAFF. CDR3 bases: TGTGCCAGCAGTTACTCAAGGGACAGCGTAGAAGCTTTCTTT.

The chain carries TRBV18 and TRBJ1-1; 7 bases are a match to TRBD1. J gave up 2 bases and V 2 bases, and 5 bases lay outside the gene matches. CDR1 is KGHSH and CDR2 is LQKENI in the germline V gene. The CDR3 is made up of 15 amino acids. Here the CDR3 reads CASSPGDRANTEAFF. The CDR3 coding sequence is TGTGCCAGCTCACCAGGCGACAGGGCTAACACTGAAGCTTTCTTT. Variable domain in full (rest from reference TRBV18 and TRBJ1-1): NAGVMQNPRHLVRRRGQEARLRCSPMKGHSHVYWYRQLPEEGLKFMVYLQKENIIDESGMPKERFSAEFPKEGPSILRIQQVVRGDSAAYFCASSPGDRANTEAFFGQGTRLTVV.

The chain couples TRBV7-9 to TRBJ2-2, with TRBD1 matching over 7 bases. The CDR3 is made up of 14 amino acids. Germline lookup yields CDR1 SEHNR and CDR2 FQNEAQ (reference sequence). The V and J ends lost 2 bases and 4 bases, in that order; junction bases with no gene match: 1. CDR3 region: CASSLNRGTGELFF. The CDR3 nucleotides read TGTGCCAGCAGCTTAAACAGGGGCACCGGGGAGCTGTTTTTT. The entire variable domain, with the rest obtained from reference TRBV7-9 and TRBJ2-2, is as follows: DTGVSQNPRHKITKRGQNVTFRCDPISEHNRLYWYRQTLGQGPEFLTYFQNEAQLEKSRLLSDRFSAERPKGSFSTLEIQRTEQGDSAMYLCASSLNRGTGELFFGEGSRLTVL.

This chain links TRBV24-1 with TRBJ2-7, with D possibly TRBD1 on 5 matching bases. The germline CDR1 and CDR2 sequences are KGHDR and SFDVKD. Trimming cost V 0 bases and J 4 bases, with 6 bases left between them. The CDR3 sequence is 13 residues long. CDR3 in DNA: TGTGCCACCAGTGATTTGGACAGTTACGAGCAGTACTTC. This translates into CATSDLDSYEQYF.

The chain is built from TRBV5-4 and TRBJ2-3, with TRBD2 matching 9 bases. Trimming removed 4 bases from V and 2 bases from J; junction bases left unmatched: 8. The CDR3 loop spans 16 amino acids. From germline, CDR1 is SGHNT and CDR2 YYREEE (reference sequence). CDR3 loop: CASSVGSGGSTDTQYF. CDR3 DNA sequence: TGTGCCAGCAGCGTAGGTAGCGGGGGCTCCACAGATACGCAGTATTTT.

The count of this clone is one. The genes are TRBV19 and TRBJ2-3; 10 positions match TRBD2. Germline V lookup: CDR1 LNHDA, CDR2 SQIVND (reference sequence). The CDR3 totals 15 residues. V shed 4 bases, J shed 4 bases, and the junction held 5 bases outside the gene matches. The CDR3 DNA sequence: TGTGCCAGTAGTAATCGAGCGGGGGGGGCAGATACGCAGTATTTT. It encodes CASSNRAGGADTQYF.

The sample holds a few counts of this clone. The V gene is TRBV9, the J gene TRBJ2-7; D uncertain. The CDR3 is made up of 14 amino acids. Trimming removed 0 bases from V and 2 bases from J, with 9 bases in between. CDR1 and CDR2 from the germline V gene are SGDLS and YYNGEE. In DNA form, the CDR3 reads TGTGCCAGCAGCGTAGGACTTGCCACCTACGAGCAGTACTTC. Residues: CASSVGLATYEQYF.

This clone was detected a few times. CDR3 in DNA: TGTGCCATCAGAAGCAGAACAGGGGAGGCCGGATCACCCCTCCACTTT. Translated: CAIRSRTGEAGSPLHF. The chain uses TRBV10-3 and TRBJ1-6, with 7 bases that match TRBD1. The germline gives CDR1 ENHRY, CDR2 SYGVKD. V shed 6 bases and J 10 bases; nucleotides not matched to a gene: 15. The CDR3 has 16 residues.